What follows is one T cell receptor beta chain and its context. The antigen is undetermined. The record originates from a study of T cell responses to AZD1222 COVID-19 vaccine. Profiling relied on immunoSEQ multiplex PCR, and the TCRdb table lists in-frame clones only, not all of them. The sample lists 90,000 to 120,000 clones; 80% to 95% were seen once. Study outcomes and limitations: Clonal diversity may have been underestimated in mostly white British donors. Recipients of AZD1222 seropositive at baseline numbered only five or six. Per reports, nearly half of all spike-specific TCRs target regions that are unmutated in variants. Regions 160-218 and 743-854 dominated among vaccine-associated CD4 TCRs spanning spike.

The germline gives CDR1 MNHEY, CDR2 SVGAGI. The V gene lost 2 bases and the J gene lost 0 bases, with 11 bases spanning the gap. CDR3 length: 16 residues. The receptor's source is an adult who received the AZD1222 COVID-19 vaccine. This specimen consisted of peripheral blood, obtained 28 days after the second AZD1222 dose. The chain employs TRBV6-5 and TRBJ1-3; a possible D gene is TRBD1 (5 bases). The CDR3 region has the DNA TGTGCCAGCAGTTACGGGGCCCCCAACTCTGGAAACACCATATATTTT. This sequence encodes CASSYGAPNSGNTIYF.